This T cell receptor (beta chain) originates from a study of T-cell reconstitution after alpha-beta-depleted transplantation in children. Overall study findings and caveats: Several hundred expanded graft clones reportedly supplied alpha-beta T cells about two months after transplant. Counts and diversity of T cells one year after transplant came mostly from newly produced T cells.

Germline CDR1 is LGHDT and CDR2 is YNNKEL (reference sequence). After removal of 7 bases from V and 5 bases from J, the junction contained 10 bases not matched to a gene. This CDR3 has 14 residues. With respect to this clonotype: Antigen: not known.

Unique molecular identifiers were incorporated into the prepared TCRbeta library. MiXCR, run by TCRdb on the PCR reads, gives a single entry per CDR3 protein. The sample records 550,000 to 800,000 distinct CDR3 sequences, 10% to 15% being singletons. This chain links TRBV3-1 with TRBJ1-1; 7 nucleotides match TRBD1. Specimen: PBMCs, collected before TCRalphabeta/CD19-depleted stem cell transplant. This TCR was sampled from a girl aged 2 to 10 with congenital amegakaryocytic thrombocytopenia, due to receive a stem cell transplant. CDR3 in DNA: TGTGCCAGCACCCGTTTTACAGGGGATACTGAAGCTTTCTTT. Its translation is CASTRFTGDTEAFF.